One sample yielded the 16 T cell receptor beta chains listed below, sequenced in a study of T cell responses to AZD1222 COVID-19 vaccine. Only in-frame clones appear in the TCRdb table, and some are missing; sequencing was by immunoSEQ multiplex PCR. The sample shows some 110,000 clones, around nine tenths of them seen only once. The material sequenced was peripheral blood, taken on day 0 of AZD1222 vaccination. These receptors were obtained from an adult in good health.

The chain's CDR3 is CASRGAWDTEAFF. CDR3 nucleotides: TGTGCCAGCAGGGGGGCCTGGGATACTGAAGCTTTCTTT. The gene calls are TRBV25-1 and TRBJ1-1, with D perhaps TRBD1 (6 bases). Germline CDR1 is MGHDK and CDR2 is SYGVNS. The CDR3 loop spans 13 amino acids. The V end lost 6 bases, the J end lost 5 bases, and 13 bases lay between the germline ends.

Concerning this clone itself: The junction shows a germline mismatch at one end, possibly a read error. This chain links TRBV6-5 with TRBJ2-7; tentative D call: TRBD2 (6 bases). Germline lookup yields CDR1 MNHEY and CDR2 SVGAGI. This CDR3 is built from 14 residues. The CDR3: CASSYNRLVGDEAF. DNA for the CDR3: TGTGCCAGCAGTTATAATCGACTAGTGGGGGACGAGGCTTTC.

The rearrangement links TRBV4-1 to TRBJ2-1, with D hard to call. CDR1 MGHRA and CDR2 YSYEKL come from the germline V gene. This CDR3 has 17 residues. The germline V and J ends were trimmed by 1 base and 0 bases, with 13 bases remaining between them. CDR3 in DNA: TGCGCCAGCAGCCAAGCCTCGTGGGGAAGCTCCTACAATGAGCAGTTCTTC. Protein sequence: CASSQASWGSSYNEQFF.

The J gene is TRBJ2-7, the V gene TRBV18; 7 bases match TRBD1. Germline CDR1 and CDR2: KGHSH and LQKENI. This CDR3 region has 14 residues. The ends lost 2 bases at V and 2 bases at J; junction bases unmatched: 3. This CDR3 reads CASSPYRGTYEQYF. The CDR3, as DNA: TGTGCCAGCTCACCATACAGGGGTACCTACGAGCAGTACTTC. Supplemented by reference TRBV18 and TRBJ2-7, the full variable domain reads NAGVMQNPRHLVRRRGQEARLRCSPMKGHSHVYWYRQLPEEGLKFMVYLQKENIIDESGMPKERFSAEFPKEGPSILRIQQVVRGDSAAYFCASSPYRGTYEQYFGPGTRLTVT.

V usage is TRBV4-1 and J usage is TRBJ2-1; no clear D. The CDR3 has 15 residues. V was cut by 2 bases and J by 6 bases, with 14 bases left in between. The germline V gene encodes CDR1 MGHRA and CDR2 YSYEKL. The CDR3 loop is CASSQTETLANEQFF. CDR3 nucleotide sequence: TGCGCCAGCAGCCAAACCGAGACTCTCGCCAATGAGCAGTTCTTC.

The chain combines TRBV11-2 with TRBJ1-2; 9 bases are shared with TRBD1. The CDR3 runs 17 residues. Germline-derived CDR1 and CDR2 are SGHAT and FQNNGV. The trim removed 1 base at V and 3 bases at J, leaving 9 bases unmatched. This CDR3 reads CASSLVAGTGRHYGYTF. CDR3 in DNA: TGTGCCAGCAGCTTAGTTGCCGGGACAGGGAGGCACTATGGCTACACCTTC.

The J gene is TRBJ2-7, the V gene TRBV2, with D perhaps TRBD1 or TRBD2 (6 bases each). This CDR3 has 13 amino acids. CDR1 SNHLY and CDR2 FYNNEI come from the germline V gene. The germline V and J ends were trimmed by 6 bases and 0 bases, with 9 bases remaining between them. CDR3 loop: CASRWGASYEQYF. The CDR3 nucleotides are TGTGCCAGCAGGTGGGGGGCCTCCTACGAGCAGTACTTC.

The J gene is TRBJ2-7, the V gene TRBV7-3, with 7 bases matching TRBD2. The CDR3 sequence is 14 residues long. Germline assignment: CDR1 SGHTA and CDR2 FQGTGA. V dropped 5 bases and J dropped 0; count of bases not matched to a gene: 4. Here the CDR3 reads CASSRDYLSYEQYF. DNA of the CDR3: TGTGCCAGCAGCCGGGACTATCTCTCCTACGAGCAGTACTTC.

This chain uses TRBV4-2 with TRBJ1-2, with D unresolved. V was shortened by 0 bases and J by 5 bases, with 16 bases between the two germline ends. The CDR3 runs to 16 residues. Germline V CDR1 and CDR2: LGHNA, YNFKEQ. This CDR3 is CASSQEKRTGSYGYTF. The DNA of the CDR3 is TGTGCCAGCAGCCAAGAAAAAAGGACGGGGTCATATGGCTACACCTTC.

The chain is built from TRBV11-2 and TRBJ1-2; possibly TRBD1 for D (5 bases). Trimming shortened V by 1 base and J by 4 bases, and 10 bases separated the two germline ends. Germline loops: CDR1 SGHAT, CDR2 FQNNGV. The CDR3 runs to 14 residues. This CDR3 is CASSLVGRAYGYTF. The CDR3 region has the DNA TGTGCCAGCAGCTTAGTGGGCAGGGCCTATGGCTACACCTTC. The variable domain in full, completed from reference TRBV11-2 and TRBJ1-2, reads EAGVAQSPRYKIIEKRQSVAFWCNPISGHATLYWYQQILGQGPKLLIQFQNNGVVDDSQLPKDRFSAERLKGVDSTLKIQPAKLEDSAVYLCASSLVGRAYGYTFGSGTRLTVV.

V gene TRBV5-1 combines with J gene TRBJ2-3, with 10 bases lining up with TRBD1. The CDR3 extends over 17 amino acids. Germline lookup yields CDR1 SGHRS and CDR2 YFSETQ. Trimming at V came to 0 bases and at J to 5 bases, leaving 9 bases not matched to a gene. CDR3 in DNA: TGCGCCAGCAGCTTGGAGGTCCGGACAGGGGGTGGAGATACGCAGTATTTT. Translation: CASSLEVRTGGGDTQYF. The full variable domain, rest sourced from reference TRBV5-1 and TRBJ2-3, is KAGVTQTPRYLIKTRGQQVTLSCSPISGHRSVSWYQQTPGQGLQFLFEYFSETQRNKGNFPGRFSGRQFSNSRSEMNVSTLELGDSALYLCASSLEVRTGGGDTQYFGPGTRLTVL.

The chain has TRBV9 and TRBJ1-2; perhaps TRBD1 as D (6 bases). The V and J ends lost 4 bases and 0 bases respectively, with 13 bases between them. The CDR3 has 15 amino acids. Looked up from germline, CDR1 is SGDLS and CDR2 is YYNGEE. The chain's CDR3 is CASSPPTGSNYGYTF. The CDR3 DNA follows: TGTGCCAGCAGCCCCCCGACAGGTTCTAACTATGGCTACACCTTC.

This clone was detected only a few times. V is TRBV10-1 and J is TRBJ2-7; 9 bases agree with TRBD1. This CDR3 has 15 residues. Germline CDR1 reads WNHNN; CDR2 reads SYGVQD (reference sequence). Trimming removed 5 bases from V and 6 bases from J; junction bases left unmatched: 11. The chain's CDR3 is CASSPGTGFLAEQYF. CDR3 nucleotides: TGCGCCAGCAGTCCCGGGACAGGGTTTTTAGCCGAGCAGTACTTC.

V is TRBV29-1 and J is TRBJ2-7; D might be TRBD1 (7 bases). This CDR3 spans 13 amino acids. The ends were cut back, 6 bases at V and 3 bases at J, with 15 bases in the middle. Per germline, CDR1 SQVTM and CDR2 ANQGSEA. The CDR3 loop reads CSVGPGGLYEQYF. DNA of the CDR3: TGCAGCGTAGGACCAGGGGGGCTCTACGAGCAGTACTTC.

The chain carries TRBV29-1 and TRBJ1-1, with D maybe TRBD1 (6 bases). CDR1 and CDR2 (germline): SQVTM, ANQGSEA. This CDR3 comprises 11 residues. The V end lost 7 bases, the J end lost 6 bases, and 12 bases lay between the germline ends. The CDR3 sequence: CSATQGPEAFF. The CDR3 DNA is TGCAGCGCTACCCAGGGGCCTGAAGCTTTCTTT.

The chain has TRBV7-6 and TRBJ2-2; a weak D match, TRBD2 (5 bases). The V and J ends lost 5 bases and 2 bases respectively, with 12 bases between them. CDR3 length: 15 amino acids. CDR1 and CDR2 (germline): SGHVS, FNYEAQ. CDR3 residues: CASSIAGQNTGELFF. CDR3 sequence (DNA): TGTGCCAGCAGCATCGCGGGCCAAAACACCGGGGAGCTGTTTTTT. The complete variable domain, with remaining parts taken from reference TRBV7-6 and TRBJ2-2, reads GAGVSQSPRYKVTKRGQDVALRCDPISGHVSLYWYRQALGQGPEFLTYFNYEAQQDKSGLPNDRFSAERPEGSISTLTIQRTEQRDSAMYRCASSIAGQNTGELFFGEGSRLTVL.